This T cell receptor beta chain was identified in a study of regulatory T cells in long-lasting Graves disease. Looked up from germline, CDR1 is SGHAT and CDR2 is FQNNGV. The CDR3 has 19 amino acids. Unmatched junction bases numbered 16, after V lost 5 bases and J lost 1 base. Overall study findings and caveats: A greater number of public clonotypes (more than 2,500) was shared by persistent patients than by new patients (about 880).

Time point noted: newly diagnosed GD, antithyroid drugs for less than 3 months. PBMC RNA was the source of the TCR library. The table lists this clonotype with many counts. Its antigen remains unidentified. iRepertoire HTBI primers and Arm-PCR of CDR3 regions built TCR beta libraries. TCRdb ran MiXCR on the multiplex PCR reads and lists one entry per CDR3 protein. This table has a few hundred thousand distinct CDR3 sequences, roughly 15% appearing once. A further study also used this sample, focusing on T cells in Graves' hyperthyroidism and ophthalmopathy. This second report adds: The TCR CDR3 was amplified in a first-round RT-PCR using the HTBI primer set.

The sample here was peripheral blood mononuclear cells (PBMCs), taken at new diagnosis, from a patient treated with antithyroid drugs. The sequence was collected from a woman between 18 and 29 years old with Graves disease. The chain links TRBV11-2 to TRBJ2-5; 10 bases align to TRBD2. CDR3 coding DNA: TGTGCCAGCAGCAGCTTAGTGGCCGCTAGCGGGAGCCTCCAAGAGACCCAGTACTTC. Translating it yields CASSSLVAASGSLQETQYF. Together with reference TRBV11-2 and TRBJ2-5, the CDR3 gives the full variable domain: EAGVAQSPRYKIIEKRQSVAFWCNPISGHATLYWYQQILGQGPKLLIQFQNNGVVDDSQLPKDRFSAERLKGVDSTLKIQPAKLEDSAVYLCASSSLVAASGSLQETQYFGPGTRLLVL.